The 9 T cell receptor beta chains given below trace back to one sample, sequenced in a study of CD8 T cells in Susac syndrome. The authors reverse transcribed roughly 0.5 to 1 ug RNA with random hexamers. TCRdb re-called the immunoSEQ multiplex PCR reads through MiXCR, storing one row per CDR3 protein. The data contain about 300,000 distinct CDR3 sequences, 85% of them singletons. The specimen sequenced was CD8+ T cells from PBMCs. The receptors shown here come from a human donor with multiple sclerosis.

The chain combines TRBV6-5 with TRBJ1-3; D remains ambiguous. Trimming shortened V by 8 bases and J by 1 base, and 12 bases separated the two germline ends. Per germline, CDR1 MNHEY and CDR2 SVGAGI. This CDR3 region has 14 residues. CDR3 nucleotides: TGTGCCAGCGCCGTAGGAGTGTCTGGAAACACCATATATTTT. Its protein product is CASAVGVSGNTIYF.

CDR3 sequence reads: CASSQASSWDYEQYF. The CDR3 DNA follows: TGCGCCAGCAGCCAAGCATCTAGCTGGGATTACGAGCAGTACTTC. The V call is TRBV4-1, the J call TRBJ2-7, with TRBD2 as a possible D gene (5 bases). V was clipped by 1 base and J by 4 bases, with 14 bases between them. Germline CDR1 and CDR2: MGHRA and YSYEKL. The CDR3 totals 15 residues.

The V gene is TRBV2, the J gene TRBJ2-1; D not resolved. CDR3 length: 14 amino acids. V lost 2 bases to trimming and J lost 4 bases, with 9 bases between them. Germline CDR1 reads SNHLY; CDR2 reads FYNNEI. The DNA of the CDR3 is TGTGCCAGCAGTGAAAAGGTCTTATACAATGAGCAGTTCTTC. This encodes CASSEKVLYNEQFF.

The genes are TRBV6-2 or TRBV6-3 and TRBJ2-7; D gene ambiguous. CDR1 and CDR2 from the germline V gene are MNHEY and SVGEGT. The CDR3 loop spans 14 amino acids. Between the trimmed V and J ends, which lost 4 bases and 4 bases, there was a span of 14 bases. CDR3 DNA: TGTGCCAGCAGTTCGACTTCCCCCCTATACGAGCAGTACTTC. Encoded protein: CASSSTSPLYEQYF.

In its sample, this clonotype was seen once. The chain couples TRBV25-1 to TRBJ2-7; TRBD1 matches at 7 bases. This CDR3 comprises 15 residues. The V segment lost 1 base and the J segment 0 bases; nucleotides outside the gene matches: 3. Germline V gene lookup returns CDR1 MGHDK and CDR2 SYGVNS. The CDR3 spells CASSESTGTSYEQYF. CDR3 bases: TGTGCCAGCAGTGAATCGACAGGGACCTCCTACGAGCAGTACTTC.

This rearrangement joins TRBV5-6 to TRBJ2-7, with TRBD1 matching over 10 bases. Germline CDR1 and CDR2: SGHDT and YYEEEE. The V gene end was trimmed by 2 bases and the J gene end by 3 bases; junction bases not matched to a gene: 2. This CDR3 contains 14 residues. CDR3 DNA sequence: TGTGCCAGCAGCTTAGACAGGGGGCTCTACGAGCAGTACTTC. Protein product: CASSLDRGLYEQYF.

The chain links TRBV28 to TRBJ2-7, with 8 bases aligning to TRBD1. There are 15 residues in the CDR3. The germline CDR1 and CDR2 sequences are MDHEN and SYDVKM. V was pared by 6 bases and J by 4 bases, with 11 bases of the junction left unmatched. Here the CDR3 reads CASSSSSTGAYEQYF. The CDR3 DNA reads as TGTGCCAGCAGCTCCTCCTCGACAGGGGCGTACGAGCAGTACTTC.

V gene TRBV27 combines with J gene TRBJ2-3; D remains ambiguous. V was shortened by 7 bases and J by 4 bases, with 6 bases between the two germline ends. Germline V gene lookup returns CDR1 MNHEY and CDR2 SMNVEV (reference sequence). The CDR3 has 11 residues. The CDR3: CASTSSDTQYF. In DNA, the CDR3 is TGTGCCAGCACCTCGTCAGATACGCAGTATTTT.

The chain recombines TRBV12-3 or TRBV12-4 with TRBJ1-3; D call uncertain. The CDR3 is 15 amino acids. Trimming cost V 1 base and J 4 bases, with 11 bases left between them. CDR3 nucleotide sequence: TGTGCCAGCAGTTTAGGCCCGGGAGCCGGAAACACCATATATTTT. Amino acids: CASSLGPGAGNTIYF.